The text below deals with one TCR beta chain. Its specificity is unknown. The data derive from a study of post-analysis software for immune sequencing data. Study details: Disease courses included relapsing-remitting, secondary progressive and progressive-relapsing multiple sclerosis. Study-wide results and limits: Higher frequency in patients than in controls was seen for five TRBV segments, with TRBV5-6, TRBV5-1 and TRBV20-1 among them. Those with multiple sclerosis, the patient group, showed significantly lower normalized Chao1 diversity than controls. F measure grouped same-batch samples tightly together.

Losses at the gene ends were 3 bases for V and 0 bases for J; bases not matched to a gene: 9. This CDR3 has 17 amino acids. CDR1 is SGHRS, CDR2 YFSETQ, per germline. TCR beta cDNA libraries had unique molecular identifiers. When about 0.9 to 11 million T cells were used, they gave a few hundred thousand cDNA molecules. TCRdb reprocessed the PCR reads via MiXCR and lists one record per CDR3 protein. The table includes more than 450,000 distinct CDR3 sequences, around 40% detected once. The chain recombines TRBV5-1 with TRBJ1-2; TRBD1 matches 9 bases. The sequence derives from a girl aged 10 to 17 with multiple sclerosis. The sample consisted of blood. This CDR3 is CASSYRDRVATNYGYTF. In nucleotides, the CDR3 is TGCGCCAGCAGCTACCGGGACAGGGTGGCGACTAACTATGGCTACACCTTC.